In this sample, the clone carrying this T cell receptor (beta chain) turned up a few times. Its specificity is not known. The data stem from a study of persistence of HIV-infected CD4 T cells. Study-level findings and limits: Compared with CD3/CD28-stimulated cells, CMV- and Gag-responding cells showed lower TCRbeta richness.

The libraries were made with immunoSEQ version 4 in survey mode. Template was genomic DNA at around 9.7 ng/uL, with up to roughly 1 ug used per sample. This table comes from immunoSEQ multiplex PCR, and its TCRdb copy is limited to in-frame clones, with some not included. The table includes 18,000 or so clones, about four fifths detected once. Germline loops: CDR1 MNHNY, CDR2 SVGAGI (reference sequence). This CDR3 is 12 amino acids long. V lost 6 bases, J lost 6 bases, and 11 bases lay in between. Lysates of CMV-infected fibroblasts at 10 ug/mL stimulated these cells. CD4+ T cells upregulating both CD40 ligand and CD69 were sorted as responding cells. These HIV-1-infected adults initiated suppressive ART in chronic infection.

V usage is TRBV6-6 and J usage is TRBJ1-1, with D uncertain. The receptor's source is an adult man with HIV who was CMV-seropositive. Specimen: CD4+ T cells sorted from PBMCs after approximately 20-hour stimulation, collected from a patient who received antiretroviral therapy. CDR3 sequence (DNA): TGTGCCAGCAGGTTCTCGGACGCTGAAGCTTTCTTT. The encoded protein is CASRFSDAEAFF.